Detailed here is one T cell receptor beta chain. Its recognized antigen is unknown. No quality values exist for individual bases; no much larger clone is one base distant. The sample is drawn from a study of blood T cell repertoires in COVID-19 (dated by TCRdb to the early 2020s). About the investigation overall: The collaborator samples originated in the United States, Italy and Spain and spanned the acute and convalescent phases of COVID-19. The prospective study material was composed of cDNA or gDNA derived from T cells, B-cell-depleted T cells, or PBMCs. Subjects who had been exposed to COVID-19, were actively infected with it, or had recovered from it provided the deeply sampled blood TCRbeta repertoires that made up the dataset. Nearly every sample came with metadata listing a de-identified subject ID, COVID-19 status, age in years and sex. The repertoires were released in a freely available public database intended as a resource for research on the immune response to SARS-CoV-2. HLA class I and class II types, where available, came from metadata supplied by the sample provider rather than from assay-based typing. Samples were obtained from the ongoing ImmuneRACE study (first 160 participants) and from 1,254 subjects provided by 6 global collaborators. Results and caveats for the whole study, not just this receptor: The quantity of clinical and demographic metadata differed by source and by participant and was supplied without curation.

The immunoSEQ Assay, a bias-controlled multiplex PCR, was used to amplify TCRbeta CDR3 regions from genomic DNA. On the authors' methods: Nucleated cell counts per sample were estimated from amplification of reference gene primers within the assay. To quantify the absolute abundance of each unique TCRbeta CDR3 rearrangement, sequence reads were collapsed and filtered. For each sample, productive Simpson clonality was calculated as the square root of Simpson's diversity index across productive rearrangements. This immuneACCESS table, as held by TCRdb, lists in-frame sequences with V and J called but not all clones. Of the missing ones, under half trace to an unresolved V gene in checked studies; the others have no known cause. V, J and clone size were drawn from that table, and D and trimming were deduced from the DNA. Across this sample there are 180,000 or so clones, with 65% to 85% seen only once. Approximately 12% of the sample comes from the top ten.

In the prospective study, participants were roughly 18 to 100 years old, resided in about 25 geographic areas of the United States, and were enrolled through a virtual design. In the prospective study, participants were assigned to cohorts based on the clinical history participants reported in a screening survey and a study questionnaire. Recovered participants in ImmuneRACE Cohort 3 were defined as having two consecutive negative NP/OP PCR tests, clearance from a healthcare professional, or resolution of symptoms. In the prospective study, whole blood, serum and a nasopharyngeal or oropharyngeal swab were collected from each participant by mobile phlebotomists. Over a roughly two-month period, participants in the prospective study had the option of providing additional blood draws and questionnaires. Before DNA extraction, prospective study blood samples were shipped either frozen or at room temperature.

Taken from cysteine to phenylalanine, the CDR3 has 13 residues. Only the CDR3 DNA is retained, 39 bases long and in frame from the first base. Taken from the germline V gene, the CDR1 and CDR2 loops are SGHRS and YFSETQ. V is pruned by 2 bases and J by 6 bases, leaving 2 bases of the junction without a gene match. The sample consisted of PBMCs or T cells enriched from blood (not recorded which). The origin of this receptor is an older woman who had recovered from COVID-19. The sequence joins TRBV5-1 to TRBJ2-1; 7 nucleotides in the junction match TRBD1. The nucleotides read TGCGCCAGCAGCTTCGACAGGGCCAATGAGCAGTTCTTC. Its product reads: CASSFDRANEQFF.